The rows below give T cell receptor beta chains drawn from one sample of a study of PD-1 blockade in classical Hodgkin lymphoma. Sequencing used immunoSEQ multiplex PCR; TCRdb keeps in-frame clones, though not all of them. The table lists tens of thousands of clones, around nine tenths of them singletons, with approximately 9% in the top ten. The sample here was peripheral blood mononuclear cells (PBMCs), taken at baseline. These TCRs come from a human donor with classical Hodgkin lymphoma. Both conserved end residues are part of each CDR3. A D gene is named only where the DNA matches it firmly. Some rows have no size entry. The others give once, few or many, or a class for an expanded clone.

V gene: TRBV7-2
CDR3 length: 16
D gene: -
J gene: TRBJ2-3
clone size: -
CDR3 DNA: TGTGCCAGCAGCTTAGGGGGGGGCACTAGCACAGATACGCAGTATTTT
CDR3 protein: CASSLGGGTSTDTQYF

V gene: TRBV27
CDR3 length: 14
D gene: TRBD2
J gene: TRBJ2-7
clone size: -
CDR3 DNA: TGTGCCAGCAGTCTTCTAGCGGGAAGCGACGAGCAGTACTTC
CDR3 protein: CASSLLAGSDEQYF

V gene: TRBV19
CDR3 length: 13
D gene: -
J gene: TRBJ2-1
clone size: -
CDR3 DNA: TGTGCCAGTAGTATTTCCCCGGGACGGCTGCCGTTCTTC
CDR3 protein: CASSISPGRLPFF

V gene: TRBV21-1
CDR3 length: 14
D gene: -
J gene: TRBJ2-7
clone size: few
CDR3 DNA: TGTGCCAGCAGCACCCTCGGGGAGAGCTACGAGCAGTACTTC
CDR3 protein: CASSTLGESYEQYF

V gene: TRBV2
CDR3 length: 16
D gene: TRBD2
J gene: TRBJ2-1
clone size: -
CDR3 DNA: TGTGCCAGCAGTGAAGCTTCACTAGCGGGAGTCAATGAGCAGTTCTTC
CDR3 protein: CASSEASLAGVNEQFF

V gene: TRBV11-3
CDR3 length: 15
D gene: -
J gene: TRBJ2-3
clone size: -
CDR3 DNA: TGTGCCAGCAGCTTAGACAGGGGTTGGACAGATACGCAGTATTTT
CDR3 protein: CASSLDRGWTDTQYF

V gene: TRBV5-6
CDR3 length: 14
D gene: TRBD2
J gene: TRBJ2-1
clone size: once
CDR3 DNA: TGTGCCAGCAGTTGGGGACTAGAGAACAATGAGCAGTTCTTC
CDR3 protein: CASSWGLENNEQFF

V gene: TRBV7-2
CDR3 length: 13
D gene: -
J gene: TRBJ2-5
clone size: -
CDR3 DNA: TGTGCCAGCAGCTTAGAGGATCAAGAGACCCAGTACTTC
CDR3 protein: CASSLEDQETQYF

V gene: TRBV27
CDR3 length: 12
D gene: -
J gene: TRBJ2-5
clone size: -
CDR3 DNA: TGTGCCAGCAGTCCCCATGGGGAGACCCAGTACTTC
CDR3 protein: CASSPHGETQYF

V gene: TRBV9
CDR3 length: 14
D gene: -
J gene: TRBJ2-7
clone size: -
CDR3 DNA: TGTGCCAGCGCGACGGGTAGGGATACCTACGAGCAGTACTTC
CDR3 protein: CASATGRDTYEQYF

V gene: TRBV6-6
CDR3 length: 15
D gene: -
J gene: TRBJ1-6
clone size: -
CDR3 DNA: TGTGCCAGCAGCCCGCAGGGGTTAATGGGTTCACCCCTCCACTTT
CDR3 protein: CASSPQGLMGSPLHF

V gene: TRBV29-1
CDR3 length: 12
D gene: TRBD2
J gene: TRBJ2-7
clone size: few
CDR3 DNA: TGCAGCGTTGGCGGGGGTTCCTACGAGCAGTACTTC
CDR3 protein: CSVGGGSYEQYF

V gene: TRBV10-3
CDR3 length: 16
D gene: -
J gene: TRBJ2-7
clone size: -
CDR3 DNA: TGTGCCATAGGAGATGTGCACCGCGGGTCAGCCTACGAGCAGTACTTC
CDR3 protein: CAIGDVHRGSAYEQYF

V gene: TRBV7-3
CDR3 length: 15
D gene: TRBD2
J gene: TRBJ2-1
clone size: -
CDR3 DNA: TGTGCCAGCAGCCCGACCCCCGGGGGGTTAGGGGAGCAGTTCTTC
CDR3 protein: CASSPTPGGLGEQFF

V gene: TRBV10-2
CDR3 length: 15
D gene: -
J gene: TRBJ1-1
clone size: once
CDR3 DNA: TGCGCCAGCAGTGAGTCGACGGGGATAGGCACTGAAGCTTTCTTT
CDR3 protein: CASSESTGIGTEAFF

V gene: TRBV29-1
CDR3 length: 17
D gene: TRBD2
J gene: TRBJ2-1
clone size: -
CDR3 DNA: TGCAGCGTTGAAGGACTAGCGGGCAGGAGCTCCTACAATGAGCAGTTCTTC
CDR3 protein: CSVEGLAGRSSYNEQFF

V gene: TRBV4-3
CDR3 length: 14
D gene: -
J gene: TRBJ1-4
clone size: -
CDR3 DNA: TGCGCCAGCAGCCAAGTAAGCAGGGTTGAAAAACTGTTTTTT
CDR3 protein: CASSQVSRVEKLFF

V gene: TRBV27
CDR3 length: 16
D gene: -
J gene: TRBJ2-1
clone size: few
CDR3 DNA: TGTGCCAGCAGTTTGAGCCAGTCCACATTCTACAATGAGCAGTTCTTC
CDR3 protein: CASSLSQSTFYNEQFF

V gene: TRBV7-9
CDR3 length: 14
D gene: -
J gene: TRBJ1-5
clone size: -
CDR3 DNA: TGTGCCAGCAGCTCCGTAAATAGCAATCAGCCCCAGCATTTT
CDR3 protein: CASSSVNSNQPQHF

V gene: TRBV15
CDR3 length: 11
D gene: -
J gene: TRBJ2-6
clone size: -
CDR3 DNA: TGTGCCACCAGCAGAGAGGGGGCACTGACTTTC
CDR3 protein: CATSREGALTF

V gene: TRBV6-5
CDR3 length: 14
D gene: -
J gene: TRBJ1-3
clone size: -
CDR3 DNA: TGTGCCAGCAGTTACCGTGGCCGTGGAAACACCATATATTTT
CDR3 protein: CASSYRGRGNTIYF

V gene: TRBV28
CDR3 length: 14
D gene: TRBD1
J gene: TRBJ2-7
clone size: -
CDR3 DNA: TGTGCCAGCAGTTTAGGACAGGGGGGGTACGAGCAGTACTTC
CDR3 protein: CASSLGQGGYEQYF

V gene: TRBV7-8
CDR3 length: 19
D gene: -
J gene: TRBJ1-1
clone size: -
CDR3 DNA: TGTGCCAGCAGCTTAGATCGGAGGCAGGGACTCGGACTGAACACTGAAGCTTTCTTT
CDR3 protein: CASSLDRRQGLGLNTEAFF

V gene: TRBV2
CDR3 length: 16
D gene: TRBD1
J gene: TRBJ2-2
clone size: -
CDR3 DNA: TGTGCCAGCAGTACAGGGGAGTGGAGTGACACCGGGGAGCTGTTTTTT
CDR3 protein: CASSTGEWSDTGELFF

V gene: TRBV5-1
CDR3 length: 16
D gene: TRBD2
J gene: TRBJ2-1
clone size: -
CDR3 DNA: TGCGCCAGCAGCTTCAGACTAGCGGGGAACTACAATGAGCAGTTCTTC
CDR3 protein: CASSFRLAGNYNEQFF

V gene: TRBV13
CDR3 length: 12
D gene: -
J gene: TRBJ2-7
clone size: -
CDR3 DNA: TGTGCCAGCAGCTTAGGCGGTTACGAGCAGTACTTC
CDR3 protein: CASSLGGYEQYF

V gene: TRBV5-6
CDR3 length: 13
D gene: -
J gene: TRBJ2-1
clone size: -
CDR3 DNA: TGTGCCAGCGGTGCAGCTGTGGGGAGTGAGCAGTTCTTC
CDR3 protein: CASGAAVGSEQFF

V gene: TRBV6-4
CDR3 length: 14
D gene: -
J gene: TRBJ2-5
clone size: -
CDR3 DNA: TGTGCCAGCAGTGAGAATAGCGACCAAGAGACCCAGTACTTC
CDR3 protein: CASSENSDQETQYF

V gene: TRBV6-5
CDR3 length: 15
D gene: -
J gene: TRBJ2-5
clone size: -
CDR3 DNA: TGTGCCAGCAGAATGGGGTTTTTCGATCAAGAGACCCAGTACTTC
CDR3 protein: CASRMGFFDQETQYF

V gene: TRBV9
CDR3 length: 15
D gene: TRBD1
J gene: TRBJ2-7
clone size: -
CDR3 DNA: TGTGCCAGCAGCATAGGACCGGGACAGGCCTACGAGCAGTACTTC
CDR3 protein: CASSIGPGQAYEQYF

V gene: TRBV9
CDR3 length: 15
D gene: TRBD2
J gene: TRBJ2-7
clone size: -
CDR3 DNA: TGTGCCAGCAGCGTAGGTGAGACTAGCGGCTACGAGCAGTACTTC
CDR3 protein: CASSVGETSGYEQYF

V gene: TRBV29-1
CDR3 length: 13
D gene: TRBD2
J gene: TRBJ2-7
clone size: -
CDR3 DNA: TGCAGCGTTGGACTAGCGGGAAACCACGAGCAGTACTTC
CDR3 protein: CSVGLAGNHEQYF

V gene: TRBV4-1
CDR3 length: 15
D gene: -
J gene: TRBJ2-1
clone size: -
CDR3 DNA: TGCGCCAGCAGCCAAGATGGGCTACTCTACAATGAGCAGTTCTTC
CDR3 protein: CASSQDGLLYNEQFF

V gene: TRBV6-5
CDR3 length: 14
D gene: TRBD1
J gene: TRBJ1-2
clone size: -
CDR3 DNA: TGTGCCAGCAGTTCGGACAGGGCCCCCTATGGCTACACCTTC
CDR3 protein: CASSSDRAPYGYTF

V gene: TRBV29-1
CDR3 length: 13
D gene: -
J gene: TRBJ2-1
clone size: -
CDR3 DNA: TGCAGCGTTGAACAGGGCCCATACAATGAGCAGTTCTTC
CDR3 protein: CSVEQGPYNEQFF

V gene: TRBV27
CDR3 length: 14
D gene: TRBD1
J gene: TRBJ1-2
clone size: -
CDR3 DNA: TGTGCCAGCAGCCCACAGGGGGCGGGGTATGGCTACACCTTC
CDR3 protein: CASSPQGAGYGYTF

V gene: TRBV10-3
CDR3 length: 18
D gene: -
J gene: TRBJ1-1
clone size: -
CDR3 DNA: TGTGCCATCAGTCTTACCCAGGTGGGGGGGAGCTCGCTCACTGAAGCTTTCTTT
CDR3 protein: CAISLTQVGGSSLTEAFF

V gene: TRBV6-1
CDR3 length: 16
D gene: TRBD1
J gene: TRBJ2-7
clone size: -
CDR3 DNA: TGTGCCAGCAGTGAAGGCCCGGGACAGAATAATTACGAGCAGTACTTC
CDR3 protein: CASSEGPGQNNYEQYF

V gene: TRBV5-1
CDR3 length: 15
D gene: -
J gene: TRBJ2-7
clone size: -
CDR3 DNA: TGCGCCAGCAGCTTGACTCGAAGACAGGCCTACGAGCAGTACTTC
CDR3 protein: CASSLTRRQAYEQYF

V gene: TRBV14
CDR3 length: 12
D gene: TRBD1
J gene: TRBJ1-5
clone size: -
CDR3 DNA: TGTGCCAGCAGCGACAGGGACGGGCCCCAGCATTTT
CDR3 protein: CASSDRDGPQHF

V gene: TRBV11-3
CDR3 length: 16
D gene: -
J gene: TRBJ1-5
clone size: -
CDR3 DNA: TGTGCCAGCAGCTTCCACCGGGCCCATAGCAATCAGCCCCAGCATTTT
CDR3 protein: CASSFHRAHSNQPQHF

V gene: TRBV6-6
CDR3 length: 15
D gene: -
J gene: TRBJ2-2
clone size: -
CDR3 DNA: TGTGCCAGCAGTAGATTTACTGGGTGGACCGGGGAGCTGTTTTTT
CDR3 protein: CASSRFTGWTGELFF

V gene: TRBV4-1
CDR3 length: 17
D gene: -
J gene: TRBJ2-1
clone size: -
CDR3 DNA: TGCGCCAGCAGCCAAGTAGACCTAGGACTTTCCTACAATGAGCAGTTCTTC
CDR3 protein: CASSQVDLGLSYNEQFF

V gene: TRBV28
CDR3 length: 13
D gene: -
J gene: TRBJ1-2
clone size: -
CDR3 DNA: TGTGCCAGCAGTTTGTTTCTAGGGTATGGCTACACCTTC
CDR3 protein: CASSLFLGYGYTF

V gene: TRBV27
CDR3 length: 15
D gene: -
J gene: TRBJ2-1
clone size: -
CDR3 DNA: TGTGCCAGCAGCATAGCGAGGGGGACCTACAATGAGCAGTTCTTC
CDR3 protein: CASSIARGTYNEQFF

V gene: TRBV4-3
CDR3 length: 14
D gene: -
J gene: TRBJ2-4
clone size: -
CDR3 DNA: TGCGCCAGCAGCCAAGAGGAGGGGCGGGGCATTCAGTACTTC
CDR3 protein: CASSQEEGRGIQYF

V gene: TRBV7-6
CDR3 length: 20
D gene: TRBD2
J gene: TRBJ2-2
clone size: once
CDR3 DNA: TGTGCCAGCAGCCCCCCGGTGGTAGCGGGGGGGCCAAAGGCCACCGGGGAGCTGTTTTTT
CDR3 protein: CASSPPVVAGGPKATGELFF

V gene: TRBV6-4
CDR3 length: 15
D gene: TRBD2
J gene: TRBJ2-3
clone size: -
CDR3 DNA: TGTGCCAGCAGCCGACTAGCGGGGACCACAGATACGCAGTATTTT
CDR3 protein: CASSRLAGTTDTQYF

V gene: TRBV6-1
CDR3 length: 18
D gene: TRBD1
J gene: TRBJ1-1
clone size: -
CDR3 DNA: TGTGCCAGCAGTGAGCACCACGCTAGACCGACAGGGGCCACTGAAGCTTTCTTT
CDR3 protein: CASSEHHARPTGATEAFF

V gene: TRBV28
CDR3 length: 17
D gene: -
J gene: TRBJ2-1
clone size: few
CDR3 DNA: TGTGCCAGCAGTCCCCGGAGCGGGTCGAGCTCCTACAATGAGCAGTTCTTC
CDR3 protein: CASSPRSGSSSYNEQFF

V gene: TRBV6-1
CDR3 length: 13
D gene: TRBD2
J gene: TRBJ2-2
clone size: -
CDR3 DNA: TGTGCCAGCAAACGGGGGGAATCCGGGGAGCTGTTTTTT
CDR3 protein: CASKRGESGELFF

V gene: TRBV11-2
CDR3 length: 15
D gene: -
J gene: TRBJ2-3
clone size: -
CDR3 DNA: TGTGCCAGCAGCCTCGGGGGTTTACCCACAGATACGCAGTATTTT
CDR3 protein: CASSLGGLPTDTQYF

V gene: TRBV20-1
CDR3 length: 11
D gene: -
J gene: TRBJ1-2
clone size: -
CDR3 DNA: TGCAGTCTAGTTGGGAACTATGGCTACACCTTC
CDR3 protein: CSLVGNYGYTF

V gene: TRBV4-2
CDR3 length: 14
D gene: -
J gene: TRBJ2-7
clone size: -
CDR3 DNA: TGTGCCAGCAGCGGGGGGCAGGCGTCCTACGAGCAGTACTTC
CDR3 protein: CASSGGQASYEQYF

V gene: TRBV19
CDR3 length: 14
D gene: -
J gene: TRBJ2-7
clone size: -
CDR3 DNA: TGTGCCACCAGTAGGGGAGCGGTCTCCTACGAGCAGTACTTC
CDR3 protein: CATSRGAVSYEQYF

V gene: TRBV7-9
CDR3 length: 13
D gene: -
J gene: TRBJ1-1
clone size: -
CDR3 DNA: TGTGCCAGCAGCTTAGCGGCCCAGGGGACCGCTTTCTTT
CDR3 protein: CASSLAAQGTAFF

V gene: TRBV27
CDR3 length: 12
D gene: -
J gene: TRBJ2-5
clone size: -
CDR3 DNA: TGTGCCAGCAGTTCAACTCAAGAGACCCAGTACTTC
CDR3 protein: CASSSTQETQYF